A single sample gave rise to the 31 T cell receptor beta chains below, sequenced in a study of OX40 agonist ivuxolimab in advanced cancers. The protocol was immunoSEQ multiplex PCR, while the TCRdb copy is restricted to in-frame clones and leaves out a portion. The sample includes roughly 80,000 clones, just over 85% of them seen just once. Sequencing used CD4+ or CD8+ T cells sorted from blood, obtained in a trial of the OX40 agonist ivuxolimab. The source of these receptors is an adult with an advanced solid tumor such as melanoma, head and neck, liver or kidney cancer.

This clone was observed once. CDR3 residues: CASSLDRDRGVGYTF. In nucleotides, the CDR3 is TGTGCCAGCAGCTTAGATAGGGACAGGGGAGTGGGCTACACCTTC. The gene calls are TRBV7-2 and TRBJ1-2, with 10 bases identical to TRBD1. Germline V CDR1 and CDR2: SGHTA, FQGNSA. This CDR3 has 15 residues. Trimming took 1 base from V and 8 from J; bases not matched to a gene: 7.

The chain couples TRBV5-1 to TRBJ2-7; 7 bases match TRBD1. There are 14 residues in the CDR3. The germline CDR1 and CDR2 sequences are SGHRS and YFSETQ. J gave up 2 bases and V 4 bases, and 6 bases lay outside the gene matches. The CDR3 loop reads CASSPIQGAYEQYF. CDR3 nucleotides: TGCGCCAGCAGCCCAATTCAGGGGGCCTACGAGCAGTACTTC.

This clone appeared a single time. The chain is built from TRBV4-2 and TRBJ1-5; no definite D call. Germline CDR1 LGHNA, CDR2 YNFKEQ. V lost 5 bases, J lost 4 bases, and 12 bases lay in between. This CDR3 region has 14 residues. Here the CDR3 DNA reads TGTGCCAGCAGCTTGTCAGGAGGGAATCAGCCCCAGCATTTT. Translation: CASSLSGGNQPQHF.

This chain links TRBV11-2 with TRBJ1-1; D perhaps matches TRBD1 (6 bases). CDR3 length equals 15 residues. Germline V gene lookup returns CDR1 SGHAT and CDR2 FQNNGV. V lost 5 bases to trimming and J lost 2 bases, with 15 bases between them. The CDR3 loop is CASSPWGGSNTEAFF. The CDR3 region has the DNA TGTGCCAGCAGCCCGTGGGGGGGCTCCAACACTGAAGCTTTCTTT.

The CDR3 reads CASSLDIRRGSNTGELFF. The CDR3 DNA reads TGTGCCAGCAGCTTAGATATCCGGCGGGGATCGAACACCGGGGAGCTGTTTTTT. J is TRBJ2-2 and V is TRBV7-2, with D possibly matching TRBD2 (6 bases). Trimming took 1 base from V and 0 from J, leaving 15 bases between them. Looked up from germline, CDR1 is SGHTA and CDR2 is FQGNSA. The CDR3 spans 18 residues.

This sequence joins TRBV19 and TRBJ1-4; D is unclear. Per germline, CDR1 LNHDA and CDR2 SQIVND (reference sequence). The germline V and J ends were trimmed by 7 bases and 0 bases, with 9 bases remaining between them. The CDR3 length is 14 residues. The CDR3 nucleotides read TGTGCCAGTAAAGCCAAGTCAACTAATGAAAAACTGTTTTTT. It yields the protein CASKAKSTNEKLFF.

This clone was picked up one time. This chain uses TRBV5-4 with TRBJ1-1; no reliable D call. This CDR3 is 14 amino acids long. CDR1 is SGHNT and CDR2 is YYREEE in the germline V gene (reference sequence). The V end was cut by 4 bases, the J end by 3 bases, with 13 bases between. This chain's CDR3 is CASSPPRRDTEAFF. In DNA form, the CDR3 reads TGTGCCAGCAGCCCTCCCCGGCGGGACACTGAAGCTTTCTTT. The full variable domain, rest sourced from reference TRBV5-4 and TRBJ1-1, is ETGVTQSPTHLIKTRGQQVTLRCSSQSGHNTVSWYQQALGQGPQFIFQYYREEENGRGNFPPRFSGLQFPNYSSELNVNALELDDSALYLCASSPPRRDTEAFFGQGTRLTVV.

The chain has TRBV28 and TRBJ2-6, with a tentative D call TRBD1 (6 bases). Germline V gene sequence: CDR1 MDHEN, CDR2 SYDVKM. The CDR3 spans 18 residues. With 1 base removed from V and 1 base from J, the gap between germline ends came to 14 bases. CDR3 region: CASSLSSGVRSGANVLTF. DNA for the CDR3: TGTGCCAGCAGTTTATCTTCAGGGGTGCGGTCTGGGGCCAACGTCCTGACTTTC.

The V gene is TRBV5-8, the J gene TRBJ2-3; TRBD1 agrees at 8 bases. Trimming at V came to 0 bases and at J to 4 bases, leaving 4 bases not matched to a gene. CDR1 is SGHTS and CDR2 is YDEGEE in the germline V gene. This CDR3 spans 15 amino acids. The CDR3 DNA is TGTGCCAGCAGCTTGGCGGGACAGGTTGCAGATACGCAGTATTTT. This gives the protein CASSLAGQVADTQYF.

This clone was observed a handful of times. The rearrangement joins TRBV4-3 to TRBJ1-4; D may be TRBD1 (5 bases). The germline V and J ends were trimmed by 0 bases and 2 bases, with 10 bases remaining between them. In germline, CDR1 is LGHNA, CDR2 YSLEER. The length of the CDR3 is 16 residues. The CDR3 loop reads CASSQDGGATNEKLFF. CDR3 in DNA: TGCGCCAGCAGCCAAGATGGTGGGGCCACTAATGAAAAACTGTTTTTT.

The V and J genes are TRBV7-3 and TRBJ2-5; D might be TRBD1 or TRBD2, each matching 6 bases. The CDR3 runs to 15 residues. V gave up 5 bases and J gave up 2 bases, with 15 bases separating them. From germline, CDR1 is SGHTA and CDR2 FQGTGA. The CDR3 DNA sequence: TGTGCCAGCAGCCCGAGGGGGGACCTACAAGAGACCCAGTACTTC. As protein: CASSPRGDLQETQYF.

This chain uses TRBV11-2 with TRBJ2-5; 11 positions match TRBD1. The V gene end was trimmed by 4 bases and the J gene end by 7 bases; junction bases not matched to a gene: 14. Germline V gene sequence: CDR1 SGHAT, CDR2 FQNNGV. This CDR3 has 17 amino acids. The CDR3 bases are TGTGCCAGCAGCTCCTACTACGGACAGGGGGCTAGGGGGACCCAGTACTTC. It is translated as CASSSYYGQGARGTQYF. The variable domain in full, completed from reference TRBV11-2 and TRBJ2-5, reads EAGVAQSPRYKIIEKRQSVAFWCNPISGHATLYWYQQILGQGPKLLIQFQNNGVVDDSQLPKDRFSAERLKGVDSTLKIQPAKLEDSAVYLCASSSYYGQGARGTQYFGPGTRLLVL.

The chain carries TRBV6-5 and TRBJ1-2; the D is unclear. Per the germline V gene, CDR1 is MNHEY and CDR2 is SVGAGI. V lost 4 bases, J lost 7 bases, and 22 bases lay in between. The CDR3 loop spans 16 amino acids. The CDR3 loop is CASSSSDGVLVVGYTF. In nucleotides, the CDR3 is TGTGCCAGCAGTTCATCTGATGGGGTTTTGGTAGTTGGCTACACCTTC.

The chain recombines TRBV6-5 with TRBJ2-7, with 12 bases aligning to TRBD1. The germline CDR1 and CDR2 sequences are MNHEY and SVGAGI. The junction had 8 bases not matched to a gene; V was cut back by 5 bases and J by 6 bases. The CDR3 totals 15 residues. This CDR3 reads CASSAAGTGGVEQYF. Here the CDR3 DNA reads TGTGCCAGCAGTGCCGCCGGGACAGGGGGCGTCGAGCAGTACTTC.

The chain is built from TRBV10-1 and TRBJ2-1; D possibly corresponds to TRBD2 (5 bases). CDR3 size: 12 residues. V shed 3 bases and J shed 12 bases, with 12 bases lying between them. CDR1 WNHNN and CDR2 SYGVQD come from the germline V gene (reference sequence). Written as DNA, the CDR3 is TGCGCCAGCAGTGAAGAGGGATTAGGGCAGTTCTTC. It translates to CASSEEGLGQFF.

This clone was counted a single time. Given a much more abundant clone one base away, this may be a read error. The chain recombines TRBV5-4 with TRBJ1-6, with D hard to call. This CDR3 comprises 15 residues. CDR1 and CDR2 from the germline V gene are SGHNT and YYREEE (reference sequence). V was cut by 4 bases and J by 8 bases, with 16 bases left in between. The CDR3 is CASSQVASRDSPLHF. DNA of the CDR3: TGTGCCAGCAGCCAAGTGGCATCTCGGGATTCACCCCTCCACTTT. The entire variable domain, with the rest obtained from reference TRBV5-4 and TRBJ1-6, is as follows: ETGVTQSPTHLIKTRGQQVTLRCSSQSGHNTVSWYQQALGQGPQFIFQYYREEENGRGNFPPRFSGLQFPNYSSELNVNALELDDSALYLCASSQVASRDSPLHFGNGTRLTVT.

This clone has a handful of counts. The chain is built from TRBV6-5 and TRBJ2-7; D gene ambiguous. Trimming left V 5 bases short and J 4 bases short, with 12 bases between. CDR1 and CDR2 (germline): MNHEY, SVGAGI. The CDR3 length is 13 residues. The CDR3 reads CASSPGRKYEQYF. CDR3 bases: TGTGCCAGCAGTCCCGGACGAAAATACGAGCAGTACTTC.

The genes are TRBV4-2 and TRBJ2-1, with 10 bases aligning to TRBD2. CDR3 length equals 16 residues. The germline CDR1 and CDR2 sequences are LGHNA and YNFKEQ. The trim removed 0 bases at V and 3 bases at J, leaving 2 bases unmatched. CDR3 sequence: CASSQEASGSYNEQFF. The CDR3 region has the DNA TGTGCCAGCAGCCAAGAGGCTAGCGGGAGCTACAATGAGCAGTTCTTC.

The V and J genes are TRBV7-9 and TRBJ2-3; 8 bases are shared with TRBD1. Trimming cost V 5 bases and J 3 bases; bases outside gene matches: 7. CDR3 length: 15 residues. The germline V gene encodes CDR1 SEHNR and CDR2 FQNEAQ (reference sequence). CDR3 sequence: CASSETGAGTDTQYF. CDR3 DNA: TGTGCCAGCAGCGAGACAGGGGCCGGGACAGATACGCAGTATTTT.

The gene calls are TRBV14 and TRBJ2-7; 7 bases are shared with TRBD2. CDR1 is SGHDN, CDR2 FVKESK, per germline. The CDR3 sequence is 17 residues long. The V gene end was trimmed by 4 bases and the J gene end by 1 base; junction bases not matched to a gene: 13. CDR3 sequence (DNA): TGTGCCAGCAGCCCAGTGGGGGGGGAGAAAAAATCCTACGAGCAGTACTTC. This translates into CASSPVGGEKKSYEQYF.

The chain employs TRBV5-5 and TRBJ1-5, with 11 bases aligning to TRBD1. The CDR3 totals 15 residues. The junction had 6 bases not matched to a gene; V was cut back by 4 bases and J by 6 bases. Germline CDR1 SGHKS, CDR2 YYEKEE (reference sequence). CDR3 protein: CASSPEGTGGQPQHF. The DNA of the CDR3 is TGTGCCAGCAGCCCGGAGGGGACAGGGGGTCAGCCCCAGCATTTT.

The V gene is TRBV18, the J gene TRBJ2-5; maybe TRBD2 (6 bases). Germline V CDR1 and CDR2: KGHSH, LQKENI. V shed 6 bases and J shed 4 bases, with 12 bases lying between them. The CDR3 runs 13 residues. CDR3 bases: TGTGCCAGCTCCCAGATGCGGGGAGAGACCCAGTACTTC. This translates into CASSQMRGETQYF.

In this sample, this clone turned up once. This chain joins TRBV28 and TRBJ2-1, with 11 bases fitting TRBD2. V lost 4 bases to trimming and J lost 16 bases; unmatched junction nucleotides: 9. Germline V gene data show CDR1 as MDHEN and CDR2 as SYDVKM. The CDR3 covers 13 residues. The CDR3 nucleotides are TGTGCCAGCAGTTCCCACCCTAGCGGGGGGCAATTCTTC. Translating it yields CASSSHPSGGQFF.

V usage is TRBV11-2 and J usage is TRBJ2-7, with 8 bases that match TRBD1. Germline assignment: CDR1 SGHAT and CDR2 FQNNGV. This CDR3 contains 15 residues. The V gene end was trimmed by 1 base and the J gene end by 6 bases; junction bases not matched to a gene: 8. CDR3 residues: CASSLARGTGGEQYF. The CDR3 DNA is TGTGCCAGCAGCTTAGCGCGGGGTACAGGGGGCGAGCAGTACTTC.

J is TRBJ2-7 and V is TRBV11-2; 10 nucleotides line up with TRBD2. CDR3 size: 16 residues. From germline, CDR1 is SGHAT and CDR2 FQNNGV. V was pared by 2 bases and J by 4 bases, with 8 bases of the junction left unmatched. The CDR3 protein is CASSLLVSGRTYEQYF. The CDR3 coding sequence is TGTGCCAGCAGCTTATTGGTTAGCGGGAGGACATACGAGCAGTACTTC.

This chain uses TRBV5-8 with TRBJ2-3, with D perhaps matching TRBD2 (5 bases). V was shortened by 0 bases and J by 4 bases, with 15 bases between the two germline ends. Germline-derived CDR1 and CDR2 are SGHTS and YDEGEE. The CDR3 loop spans 16 amino acids. CDR3 amino acids: CASSLATKTSSDTQYF. The CDR3 DNA reads TGTGCCAGCAGCTTGGCCACAAAAACTAGTTCAGATACGCAGTATTTT. Using reference TRBV5-8 and TRBJ2-3 for the parts outside the CDR3, the full variable domain is EAGVTQSPTHLIKTRGQQATLRCSPISGHTSVYWYQQALGLGLQFLLWYDEGEERNRGNFPPRFSGRQFPNYSSELNVNALELEDSALYLCASSLATKTSSDTQYFGPGTRLTVL.

The chain recombines TRBV28 with TRBJ1-2; D is undetermined. CDR3 size: 12 residues. The V gene lost 7 bases and the J gene lost 0 bases, with 6 bases spanning the gap. Per germline, CDR1 MDHEN and CDR2 SYDVKM. CDR3 in DNA: TGTGCCAGCATCTCAGCTAACTATGGCTACACCTTC. It translates to CASISANYGYTF.

This clone appeared once. The V gene is TRBV14, the J gene TRBJ2-1; unclear D gene. The CDR3 is made up of 12 amino acids. Germline CDR1 reads SGHDN; CDR2 reads FVKESK. V lost 3 bases to trimming and J lost 6 bases, with 6 bases between them. The CDR3 DNA reads TGTGCCAGCAGCCAGACTTTCAATGAGCAGTTCTTC. Protein: CASSQTFNEQFF.

The chain links TRBV28 to TRBJ1-1, with 8 bases fitting TRBD1. The CDR3 is made up of 16 amino acids. Germline assignment: CDR1 MDHEN and CDR2 SYDVKM. With 5 bases clipped from V and 0 bases from J, the junction kept 8 bases outside the gene matches. The chain's CDR3 is CASSPRQGNMNTEAFF. The CDR3 nucleotides read TGTGCCAGCAGTCCTCGACAGGGGAATATGAACACTGAAGCTTTCTTT.

The gene calls are TRBV5-1 and TRBJ1-2; a weak D match, TRBD1 (5 bases). Between the trimmed V and J ends, which lost 0 bases and 7 bases, there was a span of 16 bases. The CDR3 loop spans 15 amino acids. The germline gives CDR1 SGHRS, CDR2 YFSETQ. The CDR3: CASSLGRQGSGGYTF. CDR3 bases: TGCGCCAGCAGCTTGGGTCGTCAGGGAAGTGGTGGCTACACCTTC.

V usage is TRBV19 and J usage is TRBJ1-1; tentative D call: TRBD1 (6 bases). The CDR3 is made up of 14 amino acids. In germline, CDR1 is LNHDA, CDR2 SQIVND (reference sequence). V shed 7 bases and J shed 2 bases, with 14 bases lying between them. CDR3 in amino acids: CASTQGFVNTEAFF. CDR3 nucleotide sequence: TGTGCCAGTACGCAGGGGTTTGTAAACACTGAAGCTTTCTTT.